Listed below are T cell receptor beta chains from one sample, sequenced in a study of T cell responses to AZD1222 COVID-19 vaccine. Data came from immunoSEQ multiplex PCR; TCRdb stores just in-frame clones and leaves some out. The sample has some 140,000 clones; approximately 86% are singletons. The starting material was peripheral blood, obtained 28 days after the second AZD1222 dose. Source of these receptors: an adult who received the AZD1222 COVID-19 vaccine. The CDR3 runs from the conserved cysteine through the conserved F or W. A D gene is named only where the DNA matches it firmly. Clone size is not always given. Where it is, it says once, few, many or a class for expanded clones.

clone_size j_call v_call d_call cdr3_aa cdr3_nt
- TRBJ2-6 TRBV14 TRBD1 CASSKSRGPGANVLTF TGTGCCAGCAGCAAATCGAGGGGGCCTGGGGCCAACGTCCTGACTTTC
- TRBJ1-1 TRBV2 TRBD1 CASSSQGAEAFF TGTGCCAGCAGTAGCCAGGGGGCTGAAGCTTTCTTT
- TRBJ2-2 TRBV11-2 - CASSPVGLYTGELFF TGTGCCAGCAGCCCAGTCGGACTCTACACCGGGGAGCTGTTTTTT
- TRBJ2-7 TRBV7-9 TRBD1 CASSSPAGTGPYEQYF TGTGCCAGCAGCTCCCCGGCGGGGACAGGACCCTACGAGCAGTACTTC
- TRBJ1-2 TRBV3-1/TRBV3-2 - CASSQDAGYYGYTF TGTGCCAGCAGCCAAGATGCGGGATACTATGGCTACACCTTC
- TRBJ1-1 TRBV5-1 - CASSLGRTANTEAFF TGCGCCAGCAGCTTGGGGCGGACAGCCAACACTGAAGCTTTCTTT
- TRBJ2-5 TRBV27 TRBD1 CASSQGQGAFETQYF TGTGCCAGCAGCCAAGGACAGGGGGCTTTTGAGACCCAGTACTTC
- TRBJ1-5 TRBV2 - CASTWTGNQPQHF TGTGCCAGCACTTGGACAGGCAATCAGCCCCAGCATTTT
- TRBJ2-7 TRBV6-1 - CASSERRWDEQYF TGTGCCAGCAGTGAACGGCGCTGGGACGAGCAGTACTTC
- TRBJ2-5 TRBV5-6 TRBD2 CASSPGTSDQETQYF TGTGCCAGCAGCCCGGGGACTAGCGATCAAGAGACCCAGTACTTC
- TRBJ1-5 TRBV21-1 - CASSKGRSWNATYSNQPQHF TGTGCCAGCAGCAAAGGGAGAAGTTGGAACGCCACTTATAGCAATCAGCCCCAGCATTTT
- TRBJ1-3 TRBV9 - CASSPDLSGNTIYF TGTGCCAGCAGCCCAGACCTTTCGGGGAACACCATATATTTT
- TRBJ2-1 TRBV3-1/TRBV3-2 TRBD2 CASSFTSGRANPNEQFF TGTGCCAGCAGTTTCACTAGCGGGAGGGCCAACCCCAATGAGCAGTTCTTC
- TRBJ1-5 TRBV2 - CASSERVGGLDQPQHF TGTGCCAGCAGTGAACGGGTGGGGGGGCTTGACCAGCCCCAGCATTTT
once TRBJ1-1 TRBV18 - CASSPPGTGNTEAFF TGTGCCAGCTCACCACCGGGGACGGGGAACACTGAAGCTTTCTTT
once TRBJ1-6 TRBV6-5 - CASSFSINSPLHF TGTGCCAGCAGTTTTTCCATCAATTCACCCCTCCACTTT
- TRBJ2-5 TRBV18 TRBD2 CASSQSSGVQETQYF TGTGCCAGCTCACAGAGTAGCGGGGTTCAAGAGACCCAGTACTTC
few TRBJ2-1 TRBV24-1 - CATEDSSYNEQFF TGTGCCACTGAGGACAGTTCCTACAATGAGCAGTTCTTC
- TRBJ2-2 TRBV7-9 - CAIAGMNTGELFF TGTGCCATCGCGGGTATGAACACCGGGGAGCTGTTTTTT
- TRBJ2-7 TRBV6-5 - CASRTTGDEQYF TGTGCCAGCAGAACTACTGGGGACGAGCAGTACTTC
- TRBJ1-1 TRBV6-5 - CASRAGQNTEAFF TGTGCCAGCCGCGCAGGGCAGAACACTGAAGCTTTCTTT
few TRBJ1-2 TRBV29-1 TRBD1 CSVGLGTDYGYTF TGCAGCGTTGGTCTCGGGACAGACTATGGCTACACCTTC